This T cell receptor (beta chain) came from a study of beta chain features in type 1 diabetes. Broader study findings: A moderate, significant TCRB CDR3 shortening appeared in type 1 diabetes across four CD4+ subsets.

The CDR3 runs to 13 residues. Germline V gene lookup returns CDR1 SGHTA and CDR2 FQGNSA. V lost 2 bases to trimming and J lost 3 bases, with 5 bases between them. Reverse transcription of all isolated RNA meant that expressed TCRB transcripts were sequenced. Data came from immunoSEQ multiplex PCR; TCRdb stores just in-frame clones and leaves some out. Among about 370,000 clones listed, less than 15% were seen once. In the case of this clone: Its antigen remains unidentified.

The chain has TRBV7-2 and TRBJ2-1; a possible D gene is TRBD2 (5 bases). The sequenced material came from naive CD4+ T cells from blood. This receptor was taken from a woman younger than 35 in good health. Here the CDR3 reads CASSLRGYNEQFF. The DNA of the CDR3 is TGTGCCAGCAGCTTACGGGGCTACAATGAGCAGTTCTTC. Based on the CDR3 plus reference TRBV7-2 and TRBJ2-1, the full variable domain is GAGVSQSPSNKVTEKGKDVELRCDPISGHTALYWYRQSLGQGLEFLIYFQGNSAPDKSGLPSDRFSAERTGGSVSTLTIQRTQQEDSAVYLCASSLRGYNEQFFGPGTRLTVL.